Shown below are 11 T cell receptor beta chains from a single sample sequenced in a study of identical twins (dated by TCRdb to the mid-2010s). The method was 5' RACE. TCRdb shows the sequencer as Illumina HiSeq 2000. The public reads were run again by TCRdb, first through fastp at Q25 and then through MiXCR, and only productive beta chains were kept. Rows matching on CDR3 protein sequence are summarized as one entry with the most common DNA and genes. This sample has fewer than 900,000 distinct CDR3 sequences in its table, and about 20% of those were observed once. The ten largest clones capture around 13% of the sample. These same data were also listed under a study on T cells expressing NK-cell markers.

Sequenced input: PBMCs. These TCRs come from a woman younger than 30 in good health.

This clonotype showed up just a few times. The J gene is TRBJ2-5, the V gene TRBV5-1; TRBD2 aligns across 11 bases. Germline V gene data show CDR1 as SGHRS and CDR2 as YFSETQ. CDR3 length: 16 amino acids. The V segment lost 5 bases and the J segment 6 bases; nucleotides outside the gene matches: 12. CDR3 in DNA: TGCGCCAGCAGTGCAACAATTAGCGGGGGGGCCCAGACCCAGTACTTC. This encodes CASSATISGGAQTQYF.

The chain carries TRBV5-6 and TRBJ2-5, with 7 bases matching TRBD1. The germline V gene encodes CDR1 SGHDT and CDR2 YYEEEE. The V segment lost 3 bases and the J segment 1 base; nucleotides outside the gene matches: 6. The CDR3 is 15 amino acids. The CDR3 sequence: CASSSSGTVQETQYF. The DNA for the CDR3 is TGTGCCAGCAGCTCCTCGGGGACAGTCCAAGAGACCCAGTACTTC.

This chain links TRBV5-1 with TRBJ2-2, with 9 bases that match TRBD1. Germline CDR1 reads SGHRS; CDR2 reads YFSETQ. J was trimmed by 5 bases and V by 0 bases; bases with no gene match: 8. The length of the CDR3 is 17 residues. The CDR3 DNA reads TGCGCCAGCAGCTTGGGGCCGGGACAGGGAGGTACCGGGGAGCTGTTTTTT. Protein sequence: CASSLGPGQGGTGELFF.

V gene TRBV29-1 combines with J gene TRBJ2-7; D may be TRBD1 (6 bases). Germline V gene data show CDR1 as SQVTM and CDR2 as ANQGSEA. V lost 5 bases, J lost 4 bases, and 21 bases lay in between. The CDR3 loop spans 15 amino acids. The CDR3 loop is CSVQFKGVTVYEQYF. CDR3 bases: TGCAGCGTTCAGTTCAAGGGGGTCACGGTTTACGAGCAGTACTTC.

As regards this clonotype: A junction end diverges from the germline sequence, so it may reflect a read error. This chain joins TRBV10-3 and TRBJ2-3; D perhaps matches TRBD2 (6 bases). The CDR3 contains 13 residues. Germline CDR1 ENHRY, CDR2 SYGVKD. The CDR3: CAISEFGEVKGNF. For the CDR3, the DNA is TGTGCCATCAGTGAATTTGGGGAGGTGAAGGGAAATTTT.

The genes are TRBV7-9 and TRBJ2-1, with TRBD1 matching over 10 bases. After removal of 6 bases from V and 8 bases from J, the junction contained 10 bases not matched to a gene. This CDR3 spans 15 amino acids. Per germline, CDR1 SEHNR and CDR2 FQNEAQ (reference sequence). DNA of the CDR3: TGTGCCAGCAGTTTCGGACAGGGGGAGTTGGATGAGCAGTTCTTC. Translated: CASSFGQGELDEQFF.

The V gene is TRBV7-6, the J gene TRBJ2-7; maybe TRBD1 (6 bases). V lost 5 bases and J lost 2, with 10 bases in between. CDR1 SGHVS and CDR2 FNYEAQ come from the germline V gene. The CDR3 covers 13 residues. The CDR3 reads CASSRTETYEQYF. CDR3 DNA sequence: TGTGCCAGCAGCAGGACAGAGACCTACGAGCAGTACTTC.

This clonotype turned up a few times. As DNA, the CDR3 is TGCGCCAGCAGCCTCCGACAGGTTGGGACTAGCGGGGGAAGTCAGCAGTTCTTC. It encodes CASSLRQVGTSGGSQQFF. The genes are TRBV5-1 and TRBJ2-1, with 14 bases matching TRBD2. Germline assignment: CDR1 SGHRS and CDR2 YFSETQ. The ends lost 4 bases at V and 11 bases at J; junction bases unmatched: 17. The CDR3 totals 18 residues.

Many counts were recorded for this clonotype. The chain carries TRBV7-2 and TRBJ2-5; no definite D call. Between the trimmed V and J ends, which lost 5 bases and 1 base, there was a span of 8 bases. CDR1 and CDR2 (germline): SGHTA, FQGNSA. CDR3 length: 13 amino acids. CDR3: CASSLLRQETQYF. The DNA for the CDR3 is TGTGCCAGCAGCCTCCTTCGCCAAGAGACCCAGTACTTC.

This clonotype was picked up a small number of times. This chain joins TRBV18 and TRBJ2-7; 13 bases fit TRBD2. The V and J ends lost 3 bases and 2 bases, in that order; junction bases with no gene match: 7. The CDR3 contains 17 residues. The germline V gene encodes CDR1 KGHSH and CDR2 LQKENI. CDR3 sequence reads: CASSPGLAGSGAYEQYF. In DNA, the CDR3 is TGTGCCAGCTCACCGGGACTAGCGGGATCTGGAGCCTACGAGCAGTACTTC.

J is TRBJ2-7 and V is TRBV10-3, with D perhaps given as TRBD1 or TRBD2 (5 bases each). Germline V lookup: CDR1 ENHRY, CDR2 SYGVKD. The CDR3 spans 14 residues. The germline V and J ends were trimmed by 6 bases and 0 bases, with 12 bases remaining between them. DNA for the CDR3: TGTGCCATCAGCGGCACCGGGACCTCCTACGAGCAGTACTTC. Residues: CAISGTGTSYEQYF.